This T cell receptor (beta chain) was sequenced in a study of T cell changes during pregnancy in multiple sclerosis. The table came from immunoSEQ multiplex PCR; TCRdb's copy has only in-frame clones and leaves some out. The data hold 17,000 or so clones, with approximately 85% observed a single time. The CDR3 loop spans 16 amino acids. V dropped 0 bases and J dropped 7 bases, with 13 bases sitting between them. Germline V lookup: CDR1 SGHAT, CDR2 FQNNGV. The sequencing here drew on CD8+ T cells from peripheral blood mononuclear cells, taken after pregnancy. The chain is built from TRBV11-2 and TRBJ1-6; possibly TRBD1 for D (5 bases). The clonotype comes from a female donor in good health, enrolled as a control in a pregnancy study. CDR3 residues: CASSLDPGIPNSPLHF. For the CDR3, the DNA is TGTGCCAGCAGCTTAGATCCAGGGATCCCCAATTCACCCCTCCACTTT.